A single sample gave rise to the 5 T cell receptor beta chains below, sequenced in a study of blood T cell repertoires in COVID-19. Produced via immunoSEQ multiplex PCR; TCRdb's table is partial and in-frame only. The sample lists about 220,000 clones, about 80% occurring once. What was sequenced was peripheral blood. Source of these receptors: an older woman with acute or convalescent COVID-19.

This clone was observed a single time. CDR3 in amino acids: CSVRPAGSYNEQFF. The CDR3 region has the DNA TGCAGCGTTCGCCCGGCGGGCTCCTACAATGAGCAGTTCTTC. J is TRBJ2-1 and V is TRBV29-1; D possibly corresponds to TRBD2 (5 bases). V lost 5 bases and J lost 0, with 11 bases in between. The CDR3 is made up of 14 amino acids. The germline V gene encodes CDR1 SQVTM and CDR2 ANQGSEA.

V usage is TRBV5-1 and J usage is TRBJ2-7, with TRBD1 matching over 7 bases. With 7 bases clipped from V and 0 bases from J, the junction kept 4 bases outside the gene matches. The CDR3 has 13 residues. In germline, CDR1 is SGHRS, CDR2 YFSETQ. CDR3 sequence (DNA): TGCGCCAGCTCAGGGACAGCCTCCTACGAGCAGTACTTC. This codes for CASSGTASYEQYF. The entire variable domain, with the rest obtained from reference TRBV5-1 and TRBJ2-7, is as follows: KAGVTQTPRYLIKTRGQQVTLSCSPISGHRSVSWYQQTPGQGLQFLFEYFSETQRNKGNFPGRFSGRQFSNSRSEMNVSTLELGDSALYLCASSGTASYEQYFGPGTRLTVT.

This clone was detected only once. The V and J genes are TRBV11-2 and TRBJ2-1; D unclear. The V end lost 7 bases, the J end lost 2 bases, and 18 bases lay between the germline ends. Germline CDR1 and CDR2: SGHAT and FQNNGV. This CDR3 contains 16 residues. CDR3 in amino acids: CASTLFELPPYNEQFF. The CDR3 nucleotides read TGTGCCAGCACCCTATTCGAGCTACCTCCCTACAATGAGCAGTTCTTC. Based on the CDR3 plus reference TRBV11-2 and TRBJ2-1, the full variable domain is EAGVAQSPRYKIIEKRQSVAFWCNPISGHATLYWYQQILGQGPKLLIQFQNNGVVDDSQLPKDRFSAERLKGVDSTLKIQPAKLEDSAVYLCASTLFELPPYNEQFFGPGTRLTVL.

This chain uses TRBV6-2 or TRBV6-3 with TRBJ2-3, with TRBD2 matching 13 bases. The CDR3 has 18 amino acids. Germline-derived CDR1 and CDR2 are MNHEY and SVGEGT. With 0 bases clipped from V and 4 bases from J, the junction kept 7 bases outside the gene matches. The CDR3 DNA reads TGTGCCAGCAGTTACTCGATCTACACTAGCGGGGGGGCAGATACGCAGTATTTT. Translation: CASSYSIYTSGGADTQYF.

This chain connects TRBV3-1 (or the pseudogene TRBV3-2) to TRBJ1-1; D gene unclear. CDR3 length equals 14 residues. CDR1 and CDR2 (germline): LGHDT, YNNKEL (reference sequence). Trimming shortened V by 1 base and J by 4 bases, and 10 bases separated the two germline ends. The CDR3 DNA follows: TGTGCCAGCAGCCAAGTCTCGGGGAGCACTGAAGCTTTCTTT. Translation: CASSQVSGSTEAFF.